This TCR beta chain was observed in a study of glioma-infiltrating T cells. The trim removed 3 bases at V and 2 bases at J, leaving 3 bases unmatched. The CDR3 extends over 14 amino acids. Germline CDR1 SGHTA, CDR2 FQGNSA. This clonotype was found a few times. What it recognizes is unknown. Study conclusions and caveats: Gliomas, especially low-grade, showed above-expected tissue-blood divergence; non-neoplastic patients showed below. Very few CDR3 sequences were shared between tissue and blood.

The iRepertoire nested amplicon-rescue multiplex PCR amplified TCR alpha and beta CDR3s from RNA. In TCRdb, the multiplex PCR reads were re-called with MiXCR into one record per CDR3 protein. This table holds about 130,000 distinct CDR3 sequences, around a quarter found once. The clonotype was recovered from a human donor with low-grade glioma or glioblastoma, undergoing nonglioma brain surgery, or in good health (not recorded which). V and J are TRBV7-2 and TRBJ2-7; 8 nucleotides line up with TRBD1. Source material: glioma tissue, nonneoplastic brain tissue, or PBMCs (not recorded which). The CDR3 region is CASSLPGGPYEQYV. The CDR3 DNA sequence: TGTGCCAGCAGCTTGCCAGGGGGCCCCTACGAGCAGTACGTC.